The next 15 T cell receptor beta chains were all read from a single sample in a study of cytomegalovirus exposure and HLA in healthy donors. The PCR employed 60 Vbeta primers together with 13 Jbeta primers. Method: immunoSEQ multiplex PCR; TCRdb's copy keeps in-frame clones and lacks some. The table includes roughly 230,000 clones, around 90% detected once. Sequenced input: PBMCs. These receptors were taken from a girl aged 2-10 years in good health and CMV-seronegative.

The rearrangement links TRBV10-3 to TRBJ1-4; D perhaps matches TRBD1 (5 bases). Trimming shortened V by 4 bases and J by 10 bases, and 13 bases separated the two germline ends. This CDR3 spans 13 amino acids. The germline V gene encodes CDR1 ENHRY and CDR2 SYGVKD. The CDR3 spells CAISASGEGKLFF. CDR3 nucleotides: TGTGCCATCAGTGCTTCGGGGGAGGGAAAACTGTTTTTT.

The V gene is TRBV30, the J gene TRBJ1-2; a weak D match, TRBD1 (5 bases). Trimming shortened V by 0 bases and J by 3 bases, and 8 bases separated the two germline ends. The CDR3 has 13 amino acids. CDR1 and CDR2 (germline): GTSNPN, SVGIG (reference sequence). CDR3 in amino acids: CAWSVGDYYGYTF. CDR3 nucleotides: TGTGCCTGGAGTGTAGGGGATTACTATGGCTACACCTTC.

This chain joins TRBV19 and TRBJ2-1; the D gene is possibly TRBD2 (6 bases). V shed 2 bases and J shed 0 bases, with 8 bases lying between them. The CDR3 runs to 15 residues. The germline V gene encodes CDR1 LNHDA and CDR2 SQIVND (reference sequence). The CDR3 nucleotides are TGTGCCAGTAGTATAACCGGGAGCTCCTACAATGAGCAGTTCTTC. It codes for CASSITGSSYNEQFF.

A note on this clone: Germline and junction disagree at one end, which may indicate a read error. The chain recombines TRBV7-7 with TRBJ2-1, with 7 positions matching TRBD1. Germline V gene data show CDR1 as SSHAT and CDR2 as FNYEAQ (reference sequence). This CDR3 has 14 amino acids. CDR3 sequence: CASSRTGDYNEQFF. The CDR3 nucleotides read TGTGCTAGCAGCCGTACAGGGGATTACAATGAGCAGTTCTTC.

The rearrangement joins TRBV5-1 to TRBJ2-1, with TRBD2 matching 8 bases. Losses at the gene ends were 4 bases for V and 7 bases for J; bases not matched to a gene: 7. The CDR3 has 14 residues. Germline V lookup: CDR1 SGHRS, CDR2 YFSETQ. The DNA for the CDR3 is TGCGCCAGCAGCATATCGGGAGGGGTGAATGAGCAGTTCTTC. Protein sequence: CASSISGGVNEQFF.

CDR3 DNA sequence: TGTGCCAGCAGTGAGCGGGGGAGAAAATATGGCTACACCTTC. This sequence encodes CASSERGRKYGYTF. J is TRBJ1-2 and V is TRBV6-1, with a tentative D call TRBD1 (5 bases). V was pared by 3 bases and J by 5 bases, with 13 bases between. This CDR3 has 14 amino acids. The germline gives CDR1 MNHNS, CDR2 SASEGT.

The chain couples TRBV7-6 to TRBJ2-2; D might be TRBD2 (6 bases). Looked up from germline, CDR1 is SGHVS and CDR2 is FNYEAQ. V was trimmed by 5 bases and J by 3 bases, leaving 16 bases between them. This CDR3 comprises 16 residues. For the CDR3, the DNA is TGTGCCAGCAGCCCCCATTCTAGCGATTACACCGGGGAGCTGTTTTTT. Protein: CASSPHSSDYTGELFF.

On this clone itself: At one end the junction does not follow the germline gene, possibly because of a read error. This chain links TRBV7-9 with TRBJ1-3; TRBD1 agrees at 9 bases. The CDR3 has 16 residues. CDR1 and CDR2 from the germline V gene are SEHNR and FQNEAQ (reference sequence). DNA for the CDR3: TGTTCCAGCGATCGGGACAGGGCTTGGTCTGGAAACACCATATATTTT. As protein: CSSDRDRAWSGNTIYF.

The CDR3 here is CASSYSPFDEQYF. The CDR3 DNA sequence: TGTGCCAGCAGTTACTCCCCCTTTGACGAGCAGTACTTC. The chain recombines TRBV6-5 with TRBJ2-7; no reliable D call. CDR1 and CDR2 (germline): MNHEY, SVGAGI. Trimming shortened V by 0 bases and J by 5 bases, and 8 bases separated the two germline ends. The CDR3 extends over 13 amino acids.

DNA of the CDR3: TGTGCCAGCAGCCTAAGGGGGCCTCCGGGGACAGGTTTTCCGAACACTGAAGCTTTCTTT. This sequence encodes CASSLRGPPGTGFPNTEAFF. The chain is built from TRBV5-5 and TRBJ1-1; 8 bases fit TRBD1. The CDR3 loop spans 20 amino acids. V lost 4 bases and J lost 1; bases outside the gene matches: 21. Per germline, CDR1 SGHKS and CDR2 YYEKEE (reference sequence).

The chain joins TRBV10-3 to TRBJ2-5; unclear D gene. CDR1 is ENHRY, CDR2 SYGVKD, per germline. CDR3 length: 9 residues. Trimming left V 11 bases short and J 5 bases short, with 6 bases between. CDR3 DNA sequence: TGTGCCCCGTTGGAGACCCAGTACTTC. As protein: CAPLETQYF.

The chain carries TRBV11-3 and TRBJ2-1; 11 nucleotides line up with TRBD2. The CDR3 totals 16 residues. Germline V gives CDR1 SGHNT, CDR2 YENEEA. The junction had 6 bases not matched to a gene; V was cut back by 4 bases and J by 4 bases. CDR3 sequence: CASSSTGTSGYNEQFF. Written as DNA, the CDR3 is TGTGCCAGCAGCTCCACCGGGACTAGCGGATACAATGAGCAGTTCTTC.

The count of this clone is one. The J gene is TRBJ1-2, the V gene TRBV20-1, with unresolved D. Germline V gene data show CDR1 as DFQATT and CDR2 as SNEGSKA (reference sequence). There are 11 residues in the CDR3. The ends were cut back, 6 bases at V and 6 bases at J, with 11 bases in the middle. The CDR3 sequence is CSALQIDGYTF. CDR3 coding DNA: TGCAGTGCGCTACAGATCGATGGCTACACCTTC.

The gene calls are TRBV19 and TRBJ2-1; 11 nucleotides line up with TRBD1. V lost 3 bases and J lost 5; bases outside the gene matches: 24. The CDR3 loop spans 22 amino acids. Germline loops: CDR1 LNHDA, CDR2 SQIVND (reference sequence). CDR3 DNA sequence: TGTGCCAGTAGTATTTGGGATCTCGGGACAGGGGGTAGGGGGGGGACGAACAATGAGCAGTTCTTC. The encoded protein is CASSIWDLGTGGRGGTNNEQFF. The variable domain in full, with the rest retrieved from reference TRBV19 and TRBJ2-1, is DGGITQSPKYLFRKEGQNVTLSCEQNLNHDAMYWYRQDPGQGLRLIYYSQIVNDFQKGDIAEGYSVSREKKESFPLTVTSAQKNPTAFYLCASSIWDLGTGGRGGTNNEQFFGPGTRLTVL.

The J gene is TRBJ2-1, the V gene TRBV18; TRBD2 aligns across 10 bases. This CDR3 has 16 residues. V dropped 6 bases and J dropped 7; count of bases not matched to a gene: 12. Germline CDR1 is KGHSH and CDR2 is LQKENI. CDR3 sequence (DNA): TGTGCCAGCTCTCCGATTCTAGCGGGAGAAGGTAATGAGCAGTTCTTC. This translates into CASSPILAGEGNEQFF.